This T cell receptor (beta chain) was documented in a study of beta chain features in type 1 diabetes. General study points: Reduced insertions and increased deletions marked VDJ junctions in type 1 diabetes patients. The question of HLA type influencing TCRB rearrangement was one that remained unresolved here. When Type 1 diabetes patients were examined, their TCRB CDR3s proved moderately but significantly shorter in all four CD4+ subsets. Patients and controls would share equally any PCR tilt toward shorter templates.

This clone was recorded a few times. The antigen is not known. CDR1 and CDR2 (germline): SGHAT, FQNNGV. The CDR3 consists of 16 residues. Trimming pared 2 bases from V and 4 bases from J, leaving 14 bases between. Expressed TCRB transcripts were sequenced because the entire RNA isolate underwent reverse transcription. Sequenced by immunoSEQ multiplex PCR; TCRdb stores in-frame clones only, minus some. The sample records 900,000 or so clones, 15% to 20% being singletons. Sequenced: naive CD4+ T cells from blood. The V gene is TRBV11-2, the J gene TRBJ1-4, with D perhaps TRBD1 (5 bases). The receptor was isolated from a woman between 18 and 29 years old in good health. The CDR3 DNA follows: TGTGCCAGCAGCTTACTCGGCCGACAGTTTAATGAAAAACTGTTTTTT. This sequence encodes CASSLLGRQFNEKLFF.